This T cell receptor beta chain appears in the sequencing data of a study of beta chain features in type 1 diabetes. This clone was counted between two and nine times. TCRB transcripts that were expressed got sequenced, as all of the isolated RNA had been reverse transcribed. The assay was immunoSEQ multiplex PCR, and TCRdb's table has in-frame clones only and misses some. The sample shows hundreds of thousands of clones, 14% of them seen only once. Sequencing input: central memory CD4+ T cells from blood. This clonotype was sampled from a man aged 30 to 45 in good health.

The CDR3 sequence: CASSLRPQGEQFF. CDR3 coding DNA: TGTGCCAGCAGCTTACGGCCTCAGGGTGAGCAGTTCTTC. V is TRBV7-2 and J is TRBJ2-1; D might be TRBD1 (5 bases). In germline, CDR1 is SGHTA, CDR2 FQGNSA. Trimming shortened V by 2 bases and J by 9 bases, and 11 bases separated the two germline ends. There are 13 residues in the CDR3.